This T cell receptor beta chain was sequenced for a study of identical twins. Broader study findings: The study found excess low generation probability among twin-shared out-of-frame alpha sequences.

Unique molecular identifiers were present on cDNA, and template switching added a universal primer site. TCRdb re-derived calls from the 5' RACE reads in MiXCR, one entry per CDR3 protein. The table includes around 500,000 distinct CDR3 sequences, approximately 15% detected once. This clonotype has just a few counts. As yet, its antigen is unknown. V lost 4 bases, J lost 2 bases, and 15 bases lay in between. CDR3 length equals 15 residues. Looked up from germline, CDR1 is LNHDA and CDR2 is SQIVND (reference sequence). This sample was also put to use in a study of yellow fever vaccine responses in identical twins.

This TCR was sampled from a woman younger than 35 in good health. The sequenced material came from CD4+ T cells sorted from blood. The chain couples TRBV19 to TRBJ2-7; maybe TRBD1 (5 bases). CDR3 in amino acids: CASSTTGKKTYEQYF. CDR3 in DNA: TGTGCCAGTAGTACCACAGGAAAGAAAACCTACGAGCAGTACTTC.